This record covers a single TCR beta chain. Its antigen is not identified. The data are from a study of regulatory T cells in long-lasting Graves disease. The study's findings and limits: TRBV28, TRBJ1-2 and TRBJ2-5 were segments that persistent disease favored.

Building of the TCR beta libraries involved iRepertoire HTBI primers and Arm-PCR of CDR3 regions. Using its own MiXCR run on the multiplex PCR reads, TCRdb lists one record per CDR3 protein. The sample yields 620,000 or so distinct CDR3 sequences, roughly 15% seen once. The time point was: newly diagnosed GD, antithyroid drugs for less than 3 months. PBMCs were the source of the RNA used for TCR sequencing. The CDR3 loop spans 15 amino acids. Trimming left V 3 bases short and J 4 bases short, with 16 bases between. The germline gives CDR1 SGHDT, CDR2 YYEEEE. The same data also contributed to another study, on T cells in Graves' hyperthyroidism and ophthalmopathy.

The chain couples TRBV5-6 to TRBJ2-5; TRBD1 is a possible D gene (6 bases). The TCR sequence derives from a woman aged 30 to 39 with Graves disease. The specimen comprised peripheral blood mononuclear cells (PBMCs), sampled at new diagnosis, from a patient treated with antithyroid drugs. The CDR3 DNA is TGTGCCAGCAGCTGGGAACCCAGGGGACCAGAGACCCAGTACTTC. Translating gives CASSWEPRGPETQYF.